The rows below give T cell receptor beta chains drawn from one sample of a study of blood T cell repertoires in COVID-19. This table comes from immunoSEQ multiplex PCR, and its TCRdb copy is limited to in-frame clones, with some not included. The data contain approximately 300,000 clones, roughly 90% of them singletons. Material: PBMCs or T cells enriched from blood (not recorded which). All receptors come from a woman aged 25 to 39 who had recovered from COVID-19. CDR3s leave out the opening cysteine and the closing phenylalanine or tryptophan. Each record gives: CDR3 length, V gene, J gene, CDR3 protein.

13	TRBV19	TRBJ2-6	ASSPAGVGANVLT
11	TRBV19	TRBJ1-1	ATRGRGDTEAF
11	TRBV7-8	TRBJ1-1	ASRPHMAAEAF
12	TRBV5-1	TRBJ2-1	ASSAGTSYNEQF
12	TRBV28	TRBJ2-3	ATLKREPTDTQY
11	TRBV11-1	TRBJ2-5	ASSFDSHGTQY
12	TRBV13	TRBJ1-2	ASSLDRGGDGYT
13	TRBV5-1	TRBJ1-2	ASSFSAGSVYGYT
15	TRBV4-1	TRBJ2-2	ASSQVDVTEVIGELF
13	TRBV28	TRBJ2-7	ASSFNGQGAYEQY
10	TRBV23-1	TRBJ1-2	ASGPGGSGYT
12	TRBV27	TRBJ1-3	ASRDRPSGNTIY
14	TRBV7-8	TRBJ1-5	ASSPWDRTINQPQH
12	TRBV19	TRBJ2-7	ASGIGTGPYEQY
11	TRBV5-1	TRBJ2-7	ASSLEAVYEQY
13	TRBV2	TRBJ2-7	ASSEAWGGSAEQY
14	TRBV19	TRBJ1-2	ASLPGHRGANYGYT
13	TRBV19	TRBJ1-2	ASTDPPGLSYGYT
12	TRBV28	TRBJ1-5	ASSLKGRNQPQH
9	TRBV6-5	TRBJ2-7	ASSDRAEQY
15	TRBV3-1/TRBV3-2	TRBJ2-1	ASSQAVGGSTYNEQF
11	TRBV29-1	TRBJ1-1	SVQPGQGTEAF
15	TRBV7-2	TRBJ2-5	ASSLGRRTRGQETQY
11	TRBV11-2	TRBJ2-1	ASSSGLNNEQF
12	TRBV27	TRBJ1-1	ASRLDRMNTEAF
12	TRBV6-5	TRBJ2-7	ASSQGTVPYEQY
12	TRBV28	TRBJ2-2	ASISGIMAGELF
16	TRBV7-9	TRBJ2-2	ASSLAPWTGVYTGELF
13	TRBV4-3	TRBJ2-1	ASSQASSSYNEQF
13	TRBV19	TRBJ2-1	ASSPTGNTYNEQF